The rows below give T cell receptor beta chains drawn from one sample of a study of T cell repertoires in cytomegalovirus infection. TCRdb re-analysed the reads in MiXCR, keeping a single row per CDR3 protein. The sample lists about 920,000 distinct CDR3 sequences, 31% seen once, with about 14% in the top ten. The antigens of these receptors remain unknown. The sequencing used cultured CD8+ T cells from PBMCs, collected from culture after CMV antigen stimulation. These receptors originate from a human donor in good health (CMV status not recorded). Some clones in this sample may be carry-over from other donors' samples. CDR3s include the opening cysteine and the closing phenylalanine or tryptophan. Each record gives: clone size, V gene, J gene, D gene, CDR3 protein, CDR3 DNA. A D gene is named only where the DNA matches it firmly. Clone size is shown for a subset of rows, as once, few, many or a class of expanded clone.

>.|TRBV2|TRBJ2-1|.
CASSEVLGVMGREPNEQFF
TGTGCCAGCAGTGAAGTGTTAGGGGTTATGGGCAGGGAGCCCAATGAGCAGTTCTTC
>few|TRBV20-1|TRBJ1-2|TRBD1
CSARDPPGGDYGYTF
TGCAGTGCTAGAGATCCGCCAGGGGGTGACTATGGCTACACCTTC
>.|TRBV7-9|TRBJ1-1|.
CASSLVQGLAAEAFF
TGTGCCAGCAGCCTAGTACAGGGATTGGCCGCTGAAGCTTTCTTT
>.|TRBV6-2/TRBV6-3|TRBJ1-3|.
CASSYKKSSGNTIYF
TGTGCCAGCAGTTATAAGAAAAGCTCTGGAAACACCATATATTTT
>few|TRBV3-1|TRBJ2-1|TRBD2
CASSPWGGDNEQFF
TGTGCCAGCAGCCCCTGGGGGGGGGACAATGAGCAGTTCTTC
>few|TRBV14|TRBJ1-1|.
CATKATGPPAFF
TGTGCCACCAAGGCCACCGGACCGCCAGCTTTCTTT
>.|TRBV9|TRBJ2-5|.
CASSVEASEETQYF
TGTGCCAGCAGCGTAGAAGCTAGCGAAGAGACCCAGTACTTC
>few|TRBV6-5|TRBJ2-2|TRBD2
CASSYSSGVTGHTGELFF
TGTGCCAGCAGTTACTCTAGCGGGGTAACAGGGCACACCGGGGAGCTGTTTTTT
>few|TRBV7-9|TRBJ1-2|.
CASSFALFYGYTF
TGTGCCAGCAGCTTCGCCCTTTTCTATGGCTACACCTTC
>few|TRBV6-1|TRBJ2-2|TRBD1
CASSFDRANTGELFF
TGTGCCAGCAGCTTTGACAGGGCGAACACCGGGGAGCTGTTTTTT
>.|TRBV7-9|TRBJ2-7|.
CASSLVRENGYEQYF
TGTGCCAGCAGCTTAGTGCGGGAAAACGGATACGAGCAGTACTTC
>many|TRBV7-8|TRBJ2-1|TRBD2
CASSNRGGHYNEQFF
TGTGCCAGCAGCAACCGGGGGGGTCACTACAATGAGCAGTTCTTC
>.|TRBV6-1|TRBJ1-2|TRBD1
CASSEMGTGANNYGYTF
TGTGCCAGCAGTGAAATGGGGACAGGAGCTAATAACTATGGCTACACCTTC
>.|TRBV27|TRBJ2-2|.
CASSLRSGGFGVTGELFF
TGTGCCAGCAGTTTAAGATCGGGGGGCTTCGGGGTTACCGGGGAGCTGTTTTTT
>.|TRBV6-1|TRBJ2-6|.
CASSEEALSGANVLTF
TGTGCCAGCAGTGAAGAAGCCCTCTCTGGGGCCAACGTCCTGACTTTC
>.|TRBV9|TRBJ1-5|TRBD1
CASSTDRGVGQPQHF
TGTGCCAGCAGCACCGACAGGGGGGTGGGTCAGCCCCAGCATTTT
>many|TRBV12-3/TRBV12-4|TRBJ2-2|TRBD1
CASSPPGQGSGELFF
TGTGCCAGCAGTCCCCCGGGACAGGGTTCCGGGGAGCTGTTTTTT
>few|TRBV27|TRBJ2-3|.
CASSLYGLGTDTQYF
TGTGCCAGCAGTTTATATGGGTTGGGCACAGATACGCAGTATTTT
>few|TRBV9|TRBJ1-4|.
CASSLSGQGGEKLFF
TGTGCCAGCAGCCTTAGTGGTCAAGGGGGTGAAAAACTGTTTTTT
>.|TRBV2|TRBJ1-1|.
CASRLELQNTEAFF
TGTGCCAGCAGACTCGAACTCCAGAACACTGAAGCTTTCTTT
>.|TRBV11-2|TRBJ1-1|.
CASSSSGRTEAFF
TGTGCCAGCAGCTCCTCGGGCAGGACTGAAGCTTTCTTT
>.|TRBV29-1|TRBJ2-2|.
CSVGGTGELFF
TGCAGCGTTGGGGGAACCGGGGAGCTGTTTTTT
>few|TRBV14|TRBJ2-3|TRBD2
CASSQEPSGTSTDTQYF
TGTGCCAGCAGCCAAGAACCTAGCGGGACTAGCACAGATACGCAGTATTTT
>.|TRBV2|TRBJ1-5|.
CASSEGTLINQPQHF
TGTGCCAGCAGTGAAGGCACTCTCATCAATCAGCCCCAGCATTTT
>few|TRBV7-7|TRBJ2-5|.
CASSSLGRVQETQYF
TGTGCTAGCAGCTCCCTGGGTCGTGTACAAGAGACCCAGTACTTC
>few|TRBV4-3|TRBJ2-2|TRBD1
CASSQKTGGNRAGELFF
TGCGCCAGCAGCCAAAAGACAGGGGGCAATCGGGCCGGGGAGCTGTTTTTT
>.|TRBV2|TRBJ2-5|TRBD2
CASSPGLAAETQYF
TGTGCCAGCAGCCCGGGACTAGCCGCAGAGACCCAGTACTTC
>.|TRBV27|TRBJ2-3|TRBD1
CASSLIKGATDTQYF
TGTGCCAGCAGTTTGATTAAGGGGGCAACAGATACGCAGTATTTT
>.|TRBV7-7|TRBJ2-7|.
CASSLGRQDEQYF
TGTGCTAGCAGCTTGGGGCGGCAGGACGAGCAGTACTTC
>few|TRBV12-3/TRBV12-4|TRBJ2-5|.
CASSLWGAAETQYF
TGTGCCAGCAGTTTATGGGGGGCCGCGGAGACCCAGTACTTC
>few|TRBV13|TRBJ1-3|.
CASSQYSRMGNTIYF
TGTGCCAGCAGCCAATACAGCCGGATGGGAAACACCATATATTTT
>few|TRBV19|TRBJ2-2|.
CASIPLDGDTGELFF
TGTGCCAGTATCCCCCTAGACGGAGACACCGGGGAGCTGTTTTTT
>few|TRBV7-9|TRBJ1-6|.
CASSLGGALHF
TGTGCCAGCAGCTTAGGCGGGGCCCTCCACTTT
>.|TRBV7-9|TRBJ1-2|TRBD1
CASSLVLRLRDRVDSNYGYTF
TGTGCCAGCAGCTTAGTTCTAAGGCTGCGGGACAGGGTCGATTCTAACTATGGCTACACCTTC
>.|TRBV2|TRBJ1-2|.
CASWKGIFNYGYTF
TGTGCCAGCTGGAAGGGGATTTTTAACTATGGCTACACCTTC
>few|TRBV27|TRBJ2-1|.
CASSVGVSYNEQFF
TGTGCCAGCAGTGTGGGAGTGTCCTACAATGAGCAGTTCTTC
>few|TRBV28|TRBJ2-3|TRBD2
CASSTTPLAGGGLEPADTQYF
TGTGCCAGCAGCACCACTCCACTAGCGGGGGGGGGTTTAGAGCCGGCCGATACGCAGTATTTT
>few|TRBV6-1|TRBJ2-5|.
CASSEIGGLYQETQYF
TGTGCCAGCAGTGAGATCGGGGGCCTGTACCAAGAGACCCAGTACTTC
>.|TRBV4-3|TRBJ1-2|.
CASSQGGPRYGYTF
TGCGCCAGCAGCCAAGGAGGGCCGCGCTATGGCTACACCTTC
>many|TRBV11-2|TRBJ2-3|TRBD2
CASSLGIRDYSPPESTDTQYF
TGTGCCAGCAGCTTAGGGATCCGGGACTACTCCCCCCCGGAGTCTACAGATACGCAGTATTTT
>.|TRBV2|TRBJ1-5|.
CASTFGGSDQPQHF
TGTGCCAGCACCTTCGGGGGGAGCGATCAGCCCCAGCATTTT
>few|TRBV12-3/TRBV12-4|TRBJ1-2|.
CASSFLLDYGYTF
TGTGCCAGCAGTTTTCTGTTAGACTATGGCTACACCTTC
>.|TRBV24-1|TRBJ2-3|TRBD1
CATSDFDRGTDTQYF
TGTGCCACCAGTGACTTCGACAGGGGCACAGATACGCAGTATTTT
>few|TRBV10-3|TRBJ2-7|TRBD2
CATGGGNYEQYF
TGTGCCACCGGGGGGGGGAACTACGAGCAGTACTTC
>few|TRBV25-1|TRBJ1-1|.
CASSPLSTGPYTEAFF
TGTGCCAGCAGTCCCCTTTCGACAGGACCTTACACTGAAGCTTTCTTT
>.|TRBV2|TRBJ1-3|.
CASDRPSSGNTIYF
TGTGCCAGCGACAGGCCCAGCTCTGGAAACACCATATATTTT
>once|TRBV5-1|TRBJ2-7|.
CVSSLGREYIYEQYF
TGCGTCAGCAGCTTGGGTCGGGAGTATATCTACGAGCAGTACTTC
>.|TRBV28|TRBJ1-2|TRBD1
CASRKPVTGNYGYTF
TGTGCCAGCAGAAAACCTGTGACAGGGAACTATGGCTACACCTTC
>.|TRBV7-9|TRBJ1-6|TRBD1
CASSFQGEFYNSPLHF
TGTGCCAGCAGTTTCCAGGGGGAGTTTTATAATTCACCCCTCCACTTT
>few|TRBV27|TRBJ2-3|.
CASSFWDGQKDTQYF
TGTGCCAGCAGTTTCTGGGACGGACAGAAAGATACGCAGTATTTT
>few|TRBV29-1|TRBJ2-7|.
CSVDLQGRYEQYF
TGCAGCGTTGATCTCCAGGGAAGGTACGAGCAGTACTTC
>many|TRBV7-2|TRBJ2-1|.
CASSHGYNEQFF
TGTGCCAGCAGCCACGGCTACAATGAGCAGTTCTTC
>few|TRBV7-9|TRBJ1-4|TRBD1
CASSSRDREGSEKLFF
TGTGCCAGCAGCAGCCGGGACAGGGAAGGTAGTGAAAAACTGTTTTTT
>.|TRBV27|TRBJ2-3|.
CASSPTFSGTQYF
TGTGCCAGCAGTCCCACCTTTTCAGGGACGCAGTATTTT
>once|TRBV19|TRBJ2-3|.
CASSIDLYSTDTQYF
TGTGCCAGTAGTATAGATCTGTACAGCACAGATACGCAGTATTTT
>many|TRBV7-2|TRBJ1-1|.
CASSFSTDTEAFF
TGTGCCAGCAGCTTTTCAACCGACACTGAAGCTTTCTTT
>few|TRBV11-2|TRBJ2-3|.
CASSLGYRSVTDTQYF
TGTGCCAGCAGCTTGGGATACAGGTCTGTCACAGATACGCAGTATTTT